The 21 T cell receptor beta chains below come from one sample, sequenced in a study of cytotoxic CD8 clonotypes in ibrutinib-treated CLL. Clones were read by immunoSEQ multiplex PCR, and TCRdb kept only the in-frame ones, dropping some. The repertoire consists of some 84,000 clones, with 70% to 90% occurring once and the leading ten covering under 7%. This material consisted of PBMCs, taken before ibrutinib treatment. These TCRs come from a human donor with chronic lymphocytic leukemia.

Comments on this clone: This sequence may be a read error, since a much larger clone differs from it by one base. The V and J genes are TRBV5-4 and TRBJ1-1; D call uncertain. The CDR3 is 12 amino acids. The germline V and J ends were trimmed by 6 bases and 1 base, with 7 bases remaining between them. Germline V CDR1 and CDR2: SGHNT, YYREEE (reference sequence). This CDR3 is CASNRGNTEAFF. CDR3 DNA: TGTGCCAGCAACCGGGGGAACACTGAAGCTTTCTTT.

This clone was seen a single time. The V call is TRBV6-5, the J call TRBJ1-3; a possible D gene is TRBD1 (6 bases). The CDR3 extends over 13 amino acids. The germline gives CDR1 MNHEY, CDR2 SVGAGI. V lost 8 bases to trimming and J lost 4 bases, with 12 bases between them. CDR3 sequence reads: CASRRGQGNTIYF. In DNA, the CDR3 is TGTGCCAGCCGAAGAGGACAGGGAAACACCATATATTTT.

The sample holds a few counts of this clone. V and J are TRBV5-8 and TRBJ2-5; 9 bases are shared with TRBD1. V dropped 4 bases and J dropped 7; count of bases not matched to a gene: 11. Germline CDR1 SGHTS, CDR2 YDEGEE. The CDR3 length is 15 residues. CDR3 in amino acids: CASSAPRRQGGTQYF. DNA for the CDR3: TGTGCCAGCAGCGCTCCACGTCGACAGGGGGGGACCCAGTACTTC.

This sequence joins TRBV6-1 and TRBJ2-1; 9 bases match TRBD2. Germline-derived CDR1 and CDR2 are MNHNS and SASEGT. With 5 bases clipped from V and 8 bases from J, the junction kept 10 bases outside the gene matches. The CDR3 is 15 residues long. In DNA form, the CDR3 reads TGTGCCAGCAGTCGCAGACTAGCGGCAGGGGATGAGCAGTTCTTC. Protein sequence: CASSRRLAAGDEQFF.

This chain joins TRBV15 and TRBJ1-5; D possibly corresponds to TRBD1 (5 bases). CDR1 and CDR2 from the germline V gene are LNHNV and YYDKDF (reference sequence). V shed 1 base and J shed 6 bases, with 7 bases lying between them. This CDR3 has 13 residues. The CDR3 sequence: CATSRVQGQPQHF. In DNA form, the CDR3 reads TGTGCCACCAGCAGAGTCCAGGGTCAGCCCCAGCATTTT.

CDR3 DNA: TGTGCCAGCTCACCACCGGGACAGGACAGAGTGCTTCTAGGCTATGGCTACACCTTC. Residues: CASSPPGQDRVLLGYGYTF. The rearrangement links TRBV18 to TRBJ1-2; 8 positions agree with TRBD1. This CDR3 region has 19 residues. Germline assignment: CDR1 KGHSH and CDR2 LQKENI. The V and J ends lost 0 bases and 4 bases, in that order; junction bases with no gene match: 16.

The CDR3 here is CASSSGVSYEQYF. CDR3 in DNA: TGTGCCAGCAGCAGCGGGGTGTCCTACGAGCAGTACTTC. J is TRBJ2-7 and V is TRBV9, with 7 bases lining up with TRBD2. Per germline, CDR1 SGDLS and CDR2 YYNGEE. The CDR3 consists of 13 residues. Trimming cost V 4 bases and J 1 base; bases outside gene matches: 2.

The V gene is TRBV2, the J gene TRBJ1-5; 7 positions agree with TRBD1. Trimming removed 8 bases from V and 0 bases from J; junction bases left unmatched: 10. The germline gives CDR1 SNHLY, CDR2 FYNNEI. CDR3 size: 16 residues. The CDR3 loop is CASRQKQGISNQPQHF. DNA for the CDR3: TGTGCCAGCCGACAGAAACAGGGGATTAGCAATCAGCCCCAGCATTTT.

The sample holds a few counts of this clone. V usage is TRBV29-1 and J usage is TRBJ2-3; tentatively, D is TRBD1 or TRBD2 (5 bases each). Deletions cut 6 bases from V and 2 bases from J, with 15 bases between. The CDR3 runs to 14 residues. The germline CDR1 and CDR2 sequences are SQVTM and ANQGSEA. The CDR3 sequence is CSVAVGTITDTQYF. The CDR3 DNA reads TGCAGCGTCGCCGTAGGGACCATCACAGATACGCAGTATTTT.

DNA for the CDR3: TGTGCCAGCAGCTTCCCAGGGGACCTCGGAGAGACCCAGTACTTC. Protein product: CASSFPGDLGETQYF. The chain recombines TRBV5-8 with TRBJ2-5; possible D gene TRBD1, 6 bases. CDR3 length: 15 residues. Germline values: CDR1 SGHTS, CDR2 YDEGEE. Trimming cost V 2 bases and J 4 bases, with 15 bases left between them. The whole variable domain, remainder taken from reference TRBV5-8 and TRBJ2-5, is EAGVTQSPTHLIKTRGQQATLRCSPISGHTSVYWYQQALGLGLQFLLWYDEGEERNRGNFPPRFSGRQFPNYSSELNVNALELEDSALYLCASSFPGDLGETQYFGPGTRLLVL.

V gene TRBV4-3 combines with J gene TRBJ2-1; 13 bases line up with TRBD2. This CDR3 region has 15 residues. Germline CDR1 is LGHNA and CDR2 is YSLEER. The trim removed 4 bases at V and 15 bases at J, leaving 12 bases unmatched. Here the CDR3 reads CASSPRTSGRESLFF. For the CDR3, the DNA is TGCGCCAGCAGCCCCCGGACTAGCGGGAGAGAAAGTCTGTTCTTC.

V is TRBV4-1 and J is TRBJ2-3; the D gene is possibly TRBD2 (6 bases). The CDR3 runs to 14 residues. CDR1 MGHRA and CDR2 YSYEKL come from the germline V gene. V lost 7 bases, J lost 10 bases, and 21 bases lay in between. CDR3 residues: CASNFGGSYSSQYF. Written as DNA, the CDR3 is TGCGCCAGCAATTTCGGGGGTTCATATAGCTCGCAGTATTTT.

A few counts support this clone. CDR3 sequence (DNA): TGTGCCAGCAGCCCCGGCGGGCTCCCGACCGACATTCAGTACTTC. Translated: CASSPGGLPTDIQYF. This chain connects TRBV7-3 to TRBJ2-4, with D tentatively TRBD2 (5 bases). Germline values: CDR1 SGHTA, CDR2 FQGTGA. The CDR3 is made up of 15 amino acids. Between the trimmed V and J ends, which lost 5 bases and 8 bases, there was a span of 19 bases.

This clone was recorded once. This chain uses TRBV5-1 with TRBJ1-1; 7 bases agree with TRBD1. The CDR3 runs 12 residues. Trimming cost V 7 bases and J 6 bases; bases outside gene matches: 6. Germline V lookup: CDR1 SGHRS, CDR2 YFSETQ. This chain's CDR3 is CASGLTGAEAFF. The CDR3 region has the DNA TGCGCCAGCGGGCTAACAGGGGCTGAAGCTTTCTTT.

CDR3 in DNA: TGTGCCAGCTCGCTGTCCCGGGACAGGGCCTACGAGCAGTACTTC. It codes for CASSLSRDRAYEQYF. V is TRBV18 and J is TRBJ2-7; 9 bases match TRBD1. The CDR3 covers 15 residues. Germline values: CDR1 KGHSH, CDR2 LQKENI. The V gene end was trimmed by 6 bases and the J gene end by 2 bases; junction bases not matched to a gene: 8.

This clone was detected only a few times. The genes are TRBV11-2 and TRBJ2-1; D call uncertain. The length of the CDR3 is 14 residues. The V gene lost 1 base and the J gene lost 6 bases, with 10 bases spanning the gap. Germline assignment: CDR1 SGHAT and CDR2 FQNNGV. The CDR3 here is CASSLGVTFNEQFF. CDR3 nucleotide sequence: TGTGCCAGCAGCTTAGGGGTCACATTCAATGAGCAGTTCTTC.

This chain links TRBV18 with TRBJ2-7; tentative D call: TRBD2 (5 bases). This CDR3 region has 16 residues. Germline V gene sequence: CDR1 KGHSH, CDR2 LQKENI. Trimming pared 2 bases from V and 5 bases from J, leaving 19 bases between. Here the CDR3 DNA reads TGTGCCAGCTCACCATCCGGAGGTAGTTCGGTCCACGAGCAGTACTTC. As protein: CASSPSGGSSVHEQYF.

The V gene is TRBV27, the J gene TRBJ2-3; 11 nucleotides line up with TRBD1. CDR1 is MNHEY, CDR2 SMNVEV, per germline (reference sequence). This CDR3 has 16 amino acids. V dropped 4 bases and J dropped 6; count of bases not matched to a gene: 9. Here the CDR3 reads CASSWTGGPRRDTQYF. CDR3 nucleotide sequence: TGTGCCAGCAGTTGGACAGGGGGCCCCAGGAGGGATACGCAGTATTTT.

As DNA, the CDR3 is TGTGCCATCAGTGAGTCGTGGACAGAGAACTATGGCTACACCTTC. As protein: CAISESWTENYGYTF. The chain employs TRBV10-3 and TRBJ1-2, with D perhaps matching TRBD1 (6 bases). V was clipped by 0 bases and J by 2 bases, with 10 bases between them. The CDR3 length is 15 residues. Germline CDR1 reads ENHRY; CDR2 reads SYGVKD.

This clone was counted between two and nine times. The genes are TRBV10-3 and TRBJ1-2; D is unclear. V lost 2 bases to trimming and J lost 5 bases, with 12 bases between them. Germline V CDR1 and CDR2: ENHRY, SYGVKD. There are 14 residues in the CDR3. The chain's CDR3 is CAISEGVRTYGYTF. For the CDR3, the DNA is TGTGCCATCAGTGAGGGGGTCAGAACTTATGGCTACACCTTC.

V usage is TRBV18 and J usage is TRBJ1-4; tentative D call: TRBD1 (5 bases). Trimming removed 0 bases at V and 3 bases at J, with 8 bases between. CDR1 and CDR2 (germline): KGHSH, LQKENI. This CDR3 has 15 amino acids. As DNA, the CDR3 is TGTGCCAGCTCACCACCGGGGCGATCTAATGAAAAACTGTTTTTT. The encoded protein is CASSPPGRSNEKLFF.